Here is one T cell receptor beta chain with its context. The authors' processing: From reference gene primer amplification, estimates of nucleated cell counts were derived. Clones were read by immunoSEQ multiplex PCR, and TCRdb kept only the in-frame ones, dropping some. D and trimming come from the DNA, and the V and J calls and clone size come from that table. The data show roughly 330,000 clones, roughly 87% seen once. The V gene's germline CDR1 is LNHNV and CDR2 YYDKDF (reference sequence). V dropped 1 base and J dropped 4; count of bases not matched to a gene: 4. This CDR3 region has 16 residues. The sample comes from a study of blood T cell repertoires in COVID-19. As for the study in general: Nucleic acid was either cDNA or gDNA, and it came from T cells, B-cell-depleted T cells, or PBMCs.

This receptor was obtained from a man aged 30 to 45 with COVID-19, enrolled during active disease. J is TRBJ2-5 and V is TRBV15, with 12 bases fitting TRBD2. The sample taken for sequencing was peripheral blood. The CDR3 spells CATSRGAGLAGETQYF. In DNA, the CDR3 is TGTGCCACCAGCAGAGGTGCGGGACTAGCGGGAGAGACCCAGTACTTC. Based on the CDR3 plus reference TRBV15 and TRBJ2-5, the full variable domain is DAMVIQNPRYQVTQFGKPVTLSCSQTLNHNVMYWYQQKSSQAPKLLFHYYDKDFNNEADTPDNFQSRRPNTSFCFLDIRSPGLGDTAMYLCATSRGAGLAGETQYFGPGTRLLVL.